These T cell receptor beta chains were read from a single sample in a study of blood T cells in healthy people across ages. TCRdb redid the calling of the 5' RACE reads with MiXCR, one entry per CDR3 protein. The sample holds about 540,000 distinct CDR3 sequences, around 24% seen once. The same sample was also studied in work on T cells of mothers and their children.

Sequencing used blood. These TCRs come from a boy younger than 18 in good health. The CDR3 runs from the conserved cysteine through the conserved F or W. D genes are given only for firm matches.

TRBJ1-6,TRBV30,.,CAWSASGPREGSPLHF
TRBJ1-5,TRBV2,.,CASKGSSNQPQHF
TRBJ1-1,TRBV29-1,.,CSVVVRGGDPEAFF
TRBJ1-2,TRBV5-6,TRBD1,CASSLETPGQPIYGYTF
TRBJ1-5,TRBV20-1,.,CSAFDHFSNQPQHF
TRBJ2-3,TRBV12-3/TRBV12-4,TRBD2,CASSLFDGGAADTQYF
TRBJ2-7,TRBV6-1,TRBD2,CASSEGSGGGTYF
TRBJ2-1,TRBV20-1,.,CSARDPPRRERSNEQFF
TRBJ1-1,TRBV15,TRBD1,CATSSPDRPEGTEAFF
TRBJ2-7,TRBV28,TRBD2,CASDTASSSGATYEQYF
TRBJ1-4,TRBV4-2,TRBD1,CASSRVKQGGEKLFF
TRBJ2-1,TRBV6-5,TRBD2,CASSYGREVTNEQFF
.,TRBV20-1,.,CSANGLSMMAYEQYF
TRBJ2-4,TRBV27,TRBD1,CASSFSGQGRWAKNIQYF
TRBJ2-7,TRBV7-8,TRBD1,CASNKFGTDAYEQYF
TRBJ2-1,TRBV10-3,TRBD1,CAISGRDSSYNEQFF
TRBJ2-7,TRBV18,TRBD2,CASSRTSGGTFGNYEQYF
TRBJ2-7,TRBV3-1,TRBD2,CASSHPIGTSGTYEQYF
TRBJ1-1,TRBV30,.,CAWRGWNTEAFF
TRBJ2-5,TRBV28,TRBD2,CASSFPITPGTSGQTQYF
TRBJ2-7,TRBV29-1,TRBD1,CSVPDPTGHSYEQYF
.,TRBV9,.,CASSVDPQGPYEQYF
TRBJ2-7,TRBV7-2,TRBD2,CASSFRTSGTISYEQYF
TRBJ2-1,TRBV7-9,TRBD2,CASWGGGEQFF
.,TRBV20-1,.,CSARDEGDEQFF
TRBJ2-7,TRBV5-1,TRBD2,CASSLEVAGGGEQYF
.,TRBV28,TRBD1,CATSGQGDEQYF
TRBJ2-1,TRBV18,.,CASSHNPRGESSYNEQFF
TRBJ2-7,TRBV3-1,TRBD1,CASSQDERQGYSYEQYF
.,TRBV27,.,CTTSFGVGYEQYF
TRBJ2-1,TRBV6-2/TRBV6-3,.,CASSYGGTRQFF
TRBJ2-5,TRBV6-1,.,CAGIGQTQETQYF
TRBJ2-7,TRBV27,TRBD2,CASRLTSGSSYEQYF
TRBJ1-4,TRBV5-1,.,CASSATGPPIEKLFF
TRBJ2-5,TRBV5-1,.,CASSLPSGETQYF
TRBJ2-7,TRBV20-1,.,CSAREAGVTYEQYF
TRBJ1-2,TRBV4-1,TRBD1,CASSQGDRGRSNYGYTF
TRBJ2-7,TRBV6-2/TRBV6-3,.,CASSQSSYEQYF
TRBJ2-1,TRBV5-1,.,CASSFMGDNEQFF
TRBJ2-1,TRBV28,.,CASSLWESSYNEQFF